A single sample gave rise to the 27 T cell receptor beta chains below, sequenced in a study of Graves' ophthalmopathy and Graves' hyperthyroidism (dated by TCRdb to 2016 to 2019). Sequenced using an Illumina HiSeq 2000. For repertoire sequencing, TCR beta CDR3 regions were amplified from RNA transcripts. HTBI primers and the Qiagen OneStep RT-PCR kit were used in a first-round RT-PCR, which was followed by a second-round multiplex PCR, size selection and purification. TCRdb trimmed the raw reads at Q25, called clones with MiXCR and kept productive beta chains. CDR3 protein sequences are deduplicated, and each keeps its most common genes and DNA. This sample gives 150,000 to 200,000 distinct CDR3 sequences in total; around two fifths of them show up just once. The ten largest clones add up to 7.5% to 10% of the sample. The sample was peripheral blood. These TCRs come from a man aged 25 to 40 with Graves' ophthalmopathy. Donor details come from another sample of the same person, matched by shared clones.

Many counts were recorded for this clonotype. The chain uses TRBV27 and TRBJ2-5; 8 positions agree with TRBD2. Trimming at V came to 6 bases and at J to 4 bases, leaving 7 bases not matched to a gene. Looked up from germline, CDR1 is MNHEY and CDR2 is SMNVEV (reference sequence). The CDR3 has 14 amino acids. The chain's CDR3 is CASRVAGGVETQYF. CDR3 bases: TGTGCCAGCAGGGTGGCGGGGGGCGTAGAGACCCAGTACTTC.

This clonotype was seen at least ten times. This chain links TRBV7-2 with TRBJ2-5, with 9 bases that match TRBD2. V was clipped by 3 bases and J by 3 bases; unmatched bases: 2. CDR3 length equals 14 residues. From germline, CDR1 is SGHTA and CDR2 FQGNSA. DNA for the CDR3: TGTGCCAGCAGCTTTAGACTAGCGGAAGAGACCCAGTACTTC. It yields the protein CASSFRLAEETQYF.

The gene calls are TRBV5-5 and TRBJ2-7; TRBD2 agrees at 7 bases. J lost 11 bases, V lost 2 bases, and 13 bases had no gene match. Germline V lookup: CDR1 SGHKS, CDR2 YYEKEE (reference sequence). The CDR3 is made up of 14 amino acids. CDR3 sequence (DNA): TGTGCCAGCAGCTTCGACAGCGGGACGGGAGTGGAGTACTTC. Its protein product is CASSFDSGTGVEYF.

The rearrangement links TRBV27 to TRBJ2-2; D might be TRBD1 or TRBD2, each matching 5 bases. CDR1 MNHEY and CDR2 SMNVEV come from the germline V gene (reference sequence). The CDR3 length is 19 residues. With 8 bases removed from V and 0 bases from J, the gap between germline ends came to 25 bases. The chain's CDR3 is CASGGRRDRGLANTGELFF. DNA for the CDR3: TGTGCCAGCGGGGGACGCCGGGACCGCGGACTGGCGAACACCGGGGAGCTGTTTTTT.

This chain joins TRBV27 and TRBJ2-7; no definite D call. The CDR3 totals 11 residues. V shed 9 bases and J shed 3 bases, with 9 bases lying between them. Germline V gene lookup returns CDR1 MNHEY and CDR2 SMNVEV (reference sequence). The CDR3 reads CASALGYEQYF. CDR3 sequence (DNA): TGTGCCAGTGCTCTCGGCTACGAGCAGTACTTC.

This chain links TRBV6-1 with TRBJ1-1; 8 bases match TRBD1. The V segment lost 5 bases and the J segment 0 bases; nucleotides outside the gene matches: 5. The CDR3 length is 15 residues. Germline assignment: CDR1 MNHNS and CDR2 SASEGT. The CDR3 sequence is CASSQRTGLNTEAFF. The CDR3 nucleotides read TGTGCCAGCAGTCAACGGACAGGGCTGAACACTGAAGCTTTCTTT.

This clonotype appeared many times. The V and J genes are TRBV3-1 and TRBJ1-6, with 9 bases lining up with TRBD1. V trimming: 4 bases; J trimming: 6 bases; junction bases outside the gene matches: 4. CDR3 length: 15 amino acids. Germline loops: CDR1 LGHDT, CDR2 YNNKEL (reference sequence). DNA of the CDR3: TGTGCCAGCAGCCTCACGACAGGGGGTAATTCACCCCTCCACTTT. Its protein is CASSLTTGGNSPLHF.

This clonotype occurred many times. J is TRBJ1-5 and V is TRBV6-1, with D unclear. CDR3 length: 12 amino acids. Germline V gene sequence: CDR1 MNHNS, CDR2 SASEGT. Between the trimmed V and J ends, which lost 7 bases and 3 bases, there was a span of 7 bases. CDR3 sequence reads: CASKGPNQPQHF. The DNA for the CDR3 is TGTGCCAGCAAAGGTCCCAATCAGCCCCAGCATTTT.

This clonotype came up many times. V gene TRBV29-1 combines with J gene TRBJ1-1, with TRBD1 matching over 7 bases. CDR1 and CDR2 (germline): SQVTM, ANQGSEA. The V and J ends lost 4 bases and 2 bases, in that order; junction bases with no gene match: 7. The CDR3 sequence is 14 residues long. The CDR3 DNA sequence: TGCAGCGTTGTTGGGCGACAGGGAAACACTGAAGCTTTCTTT. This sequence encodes CSVVGRQGNTEAFF.

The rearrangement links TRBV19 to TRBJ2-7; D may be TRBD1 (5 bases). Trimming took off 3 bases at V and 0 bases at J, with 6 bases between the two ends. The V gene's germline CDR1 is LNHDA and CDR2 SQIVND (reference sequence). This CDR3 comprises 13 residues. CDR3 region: CASSIQGSYEQYF. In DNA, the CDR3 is TGTGCCAGTAGTATCCAGGGCTCCTACGAGCAGTACTTC.

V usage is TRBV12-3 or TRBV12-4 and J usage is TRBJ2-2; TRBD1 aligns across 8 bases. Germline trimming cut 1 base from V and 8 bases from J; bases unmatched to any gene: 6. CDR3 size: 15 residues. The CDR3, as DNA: TGTGCCAGCAGTTTAGAACAGGGGGGACCGGGGGAGCTGTTTTTT. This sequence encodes CASSLEQGGPGELFF.

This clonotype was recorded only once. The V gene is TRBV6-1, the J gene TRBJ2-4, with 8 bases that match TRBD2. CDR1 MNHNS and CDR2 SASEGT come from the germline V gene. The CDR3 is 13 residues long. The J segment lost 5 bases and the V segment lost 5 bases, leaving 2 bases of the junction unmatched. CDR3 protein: CASSRTSQNIQYF. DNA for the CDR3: TGTGCCAGCAGTCGGACTAGCCAAAACATTCAGTACTTC.

The CDR3, as DNA: TGTGCCAGCAGTCCGAACTCTGGAAACACCATATATTTT. This codes for CASSPNSGNTIYF. V usage is TRBV6-1 and J usage is TRBJ1-3, with D unresolved. Per germline, CDR1 MNHNS and CDR2 SASEGT. The CDR3 contains 13 residues. The germline V and J ends were trimmed by 5 bases and 0 bases, with 5 bases remaining between them.

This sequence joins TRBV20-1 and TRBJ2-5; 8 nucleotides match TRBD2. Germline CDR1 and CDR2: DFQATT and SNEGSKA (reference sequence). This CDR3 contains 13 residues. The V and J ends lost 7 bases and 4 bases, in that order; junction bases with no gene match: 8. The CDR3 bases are TGCAGTGTAAAACCCACTAGCGGAGAGACCCAGTACTTC. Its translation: CSVKPTSGETQYF.

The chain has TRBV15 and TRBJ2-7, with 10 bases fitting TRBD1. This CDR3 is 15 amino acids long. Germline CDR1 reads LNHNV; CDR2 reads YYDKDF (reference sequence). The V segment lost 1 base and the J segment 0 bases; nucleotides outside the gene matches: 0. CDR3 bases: TGTGCCACCAGCAGAGGGACAGGGGGCTCCTACGAGCAGTACTTC. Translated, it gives CATSRGTGGSYEQYF. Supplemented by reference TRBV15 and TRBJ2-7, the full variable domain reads DAMVIQNPRYQVTQFGKPVTLSCSQTLNHNVMYWYQQKSSQAPKLLFHYYDKDFNNEADTPDNFQSRRPNTSFCFLDIRSPGLGDTAMYLCATSRGTGGSYEQYFGPGTRLTVT.

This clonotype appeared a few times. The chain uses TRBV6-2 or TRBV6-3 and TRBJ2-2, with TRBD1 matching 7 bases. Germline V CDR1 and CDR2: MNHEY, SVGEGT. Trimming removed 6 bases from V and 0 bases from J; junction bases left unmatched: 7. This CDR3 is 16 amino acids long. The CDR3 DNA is TGTGCCAGCAGCTGGACAGGCCCCGCGAACACCGGGGAGCTGTTTTTT. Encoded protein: CASSWTGPANTGELFF.

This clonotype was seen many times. CDR3 loop: CASSLYGGFSGNTIYF. The CDR3 bases are TGTGCCAGCAGTTTGTACGGCGGCTTCTCTGGAAACACCATATATTTT. The rearrangement links TRBV12-3 or TRBV12-4 to TRBJ1-3; D uncertain. CDR3 length: 16 amino acids. V lost 3 bases to trimming and J lost 0 bases, with 12 bases between them.

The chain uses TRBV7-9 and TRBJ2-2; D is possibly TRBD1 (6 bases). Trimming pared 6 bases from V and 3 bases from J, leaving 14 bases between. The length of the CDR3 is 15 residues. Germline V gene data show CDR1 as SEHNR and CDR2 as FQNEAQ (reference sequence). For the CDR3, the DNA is TGTGCCAGCAGGTCGGGACATGGTTACACCGGGGAGCTGTTTTTT. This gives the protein CASRSGHGYTGELFF.

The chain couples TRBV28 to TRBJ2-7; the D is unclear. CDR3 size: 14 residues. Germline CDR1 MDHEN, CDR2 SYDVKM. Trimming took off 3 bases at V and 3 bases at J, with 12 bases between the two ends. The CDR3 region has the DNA TGTGCCAGCAGTTTCGATACTCTAGGCTACGAGCAGTACTTC. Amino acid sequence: CASSFDTLGYEQYF.

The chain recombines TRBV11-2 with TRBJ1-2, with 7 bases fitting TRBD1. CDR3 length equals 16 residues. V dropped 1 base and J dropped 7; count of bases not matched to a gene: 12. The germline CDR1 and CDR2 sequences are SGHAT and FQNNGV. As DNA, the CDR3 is TGTGCCAGCAGCTTAGTCCCCCGAGGCAGGGGGAGTGGCTACACCTTC. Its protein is CASSLVPRGRGSGYTF.

CDR3 loop: CASSYGLQQETQYF. The DNA for the CDR3 is TGTGCCAGCAGTTATGGACTACAACAAGAGACCCAGTACTTC. V and J are TRBV6-5 and TRBJ2-5, with D perhaps matching TRBD2 (6 bases). V shed 3 bases and J shed 2 bases, with 10 bases lying between them. This CDR3 region has 14 residues. Germline values: CDR1 MNHEY, CDR2 SVGAGI.

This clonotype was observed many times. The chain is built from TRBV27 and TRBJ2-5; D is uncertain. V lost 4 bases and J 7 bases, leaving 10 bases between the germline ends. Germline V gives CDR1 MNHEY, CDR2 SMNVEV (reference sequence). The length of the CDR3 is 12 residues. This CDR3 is CASSSLVGTQYF. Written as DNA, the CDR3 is TGTGCCAGCAGTTCGTTAGTTGGGACCCAGTACTTC.

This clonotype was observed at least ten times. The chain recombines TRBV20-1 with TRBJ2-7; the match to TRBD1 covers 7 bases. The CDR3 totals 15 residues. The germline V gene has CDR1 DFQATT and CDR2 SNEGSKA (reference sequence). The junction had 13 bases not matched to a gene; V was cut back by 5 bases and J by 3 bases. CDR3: CSAHPIGQAGYEQYF. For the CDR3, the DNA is TGCAGTGCTCACCCCATTGGACAGGCCGGCTACGAGCAGTACTTC.

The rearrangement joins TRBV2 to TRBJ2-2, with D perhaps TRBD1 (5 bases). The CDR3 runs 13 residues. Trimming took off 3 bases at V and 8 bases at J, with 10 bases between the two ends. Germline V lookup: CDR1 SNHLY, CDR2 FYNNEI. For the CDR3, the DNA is TGTGCCAGCAGTGATTCAGGGTCAGGGGAGCTGTTTTTT. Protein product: CASSDSGSGELFF.

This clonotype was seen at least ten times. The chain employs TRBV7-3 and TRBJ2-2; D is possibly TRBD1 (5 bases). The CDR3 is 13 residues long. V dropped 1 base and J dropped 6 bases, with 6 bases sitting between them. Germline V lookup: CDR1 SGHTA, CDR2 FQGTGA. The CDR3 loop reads CASSLIGAGELFF. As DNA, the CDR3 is TGTGCCAGCAGCTTAATAGGGGCCGGGGAGCTGTTTTTT. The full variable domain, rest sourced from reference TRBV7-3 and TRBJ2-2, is GAGVSQTPSNKVTEKGKYVELRCDPISGHTALYWYRQSLGQGPEFLIYFQGTGAADDSGLPNDRFFAVRPEGSVSTLKIQRTERGDSAVYLCASSLIGAGELFFGEGSRLTVL.

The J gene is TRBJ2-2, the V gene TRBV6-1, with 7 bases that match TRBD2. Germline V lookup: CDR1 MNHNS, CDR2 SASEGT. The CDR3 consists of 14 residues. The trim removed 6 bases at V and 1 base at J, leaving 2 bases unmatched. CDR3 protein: CASSKRENTGELFF. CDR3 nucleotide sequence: TGTGCCAGCAGCAAGCGGGAGAACACCGGGGAGCTGTTTTTT.

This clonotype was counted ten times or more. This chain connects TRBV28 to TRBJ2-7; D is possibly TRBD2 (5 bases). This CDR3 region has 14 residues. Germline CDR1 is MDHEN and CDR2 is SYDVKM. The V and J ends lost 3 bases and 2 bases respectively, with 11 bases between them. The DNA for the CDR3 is TGTGCCAGCAGTTTTCCCGGGATAACCTACGAGCAGTACTTC. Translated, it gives CASSFPGITYEQYF.